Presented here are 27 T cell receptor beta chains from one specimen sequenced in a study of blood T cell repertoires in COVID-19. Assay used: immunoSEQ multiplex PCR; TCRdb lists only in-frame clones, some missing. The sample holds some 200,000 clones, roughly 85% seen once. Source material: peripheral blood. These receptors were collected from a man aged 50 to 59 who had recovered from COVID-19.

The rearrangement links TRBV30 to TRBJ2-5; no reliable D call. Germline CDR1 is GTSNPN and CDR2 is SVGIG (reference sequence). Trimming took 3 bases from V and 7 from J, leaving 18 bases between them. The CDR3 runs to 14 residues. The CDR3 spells CAWRVIDSLSTQYF. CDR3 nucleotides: TGTGCCTGGAGAGTGATTGACTCTTTGTCGACCCAGTACTTC.

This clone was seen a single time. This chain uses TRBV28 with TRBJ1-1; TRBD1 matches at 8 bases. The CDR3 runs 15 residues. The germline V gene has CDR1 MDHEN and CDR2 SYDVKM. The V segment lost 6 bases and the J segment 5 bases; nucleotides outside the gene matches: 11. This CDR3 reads CASSPRGRGRTEAFF. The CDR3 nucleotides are TGTGCCAGCAGCCCCCGGGGCAGGGGGCGGACTGAAGCTTTCTTT.

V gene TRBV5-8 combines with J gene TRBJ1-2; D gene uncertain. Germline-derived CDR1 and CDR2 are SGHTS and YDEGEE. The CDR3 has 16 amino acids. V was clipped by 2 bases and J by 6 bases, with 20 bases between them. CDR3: CASSFLNPSREDGYTF. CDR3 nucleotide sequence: TGTGCCAGCAGCTTTCTTAACCCTTCAAGAGAAGATGGCTACACCTTC.

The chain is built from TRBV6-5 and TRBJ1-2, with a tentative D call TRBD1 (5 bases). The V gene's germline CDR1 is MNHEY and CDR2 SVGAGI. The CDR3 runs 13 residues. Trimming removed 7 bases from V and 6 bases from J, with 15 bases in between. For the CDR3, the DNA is TGTGCCAGCACCCAACGGACATTCCATGGCTACACCTTC. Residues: CASTQRTFHGYTF.

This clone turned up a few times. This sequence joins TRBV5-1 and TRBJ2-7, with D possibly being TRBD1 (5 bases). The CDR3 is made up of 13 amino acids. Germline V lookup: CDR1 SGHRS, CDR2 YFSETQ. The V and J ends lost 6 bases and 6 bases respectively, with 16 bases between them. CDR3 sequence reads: CASINPGSGEQYF. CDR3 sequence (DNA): TGCGCCAGCATCAATCCAGGGTCCGGCGAGCAGTACTTC.

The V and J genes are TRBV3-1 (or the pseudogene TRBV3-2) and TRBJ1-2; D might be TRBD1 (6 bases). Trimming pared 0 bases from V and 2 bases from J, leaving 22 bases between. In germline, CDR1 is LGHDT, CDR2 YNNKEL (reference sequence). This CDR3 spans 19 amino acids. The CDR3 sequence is CASSQDLGKRGRANYGYTF. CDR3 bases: TGTGCCAGCAGCCAAGATTTGGGAAAGCGGGGGCGTGCCAACTATGGCTACACCTTC.

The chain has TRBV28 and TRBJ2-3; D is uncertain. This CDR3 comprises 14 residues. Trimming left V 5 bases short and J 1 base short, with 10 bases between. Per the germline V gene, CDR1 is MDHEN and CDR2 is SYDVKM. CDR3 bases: TGTGCCAGCAGTCTCTATTCGGGCACAGATACGCAGTATTTT. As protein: CASSLYSGTDTQYF.

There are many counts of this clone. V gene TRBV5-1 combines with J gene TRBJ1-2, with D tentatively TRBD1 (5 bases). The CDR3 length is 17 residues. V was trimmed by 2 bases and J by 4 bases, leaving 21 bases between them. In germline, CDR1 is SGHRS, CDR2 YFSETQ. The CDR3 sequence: CASSFRDSPKEVYGYTF. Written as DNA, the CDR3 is TGCGCCAGCAGCTTTAGGGACTCCCCAAAGGAGGTCTATGGCTACACCTTC.

Written as DNA, the CDR3 is TGTGCCAGCCCCCGGGGTGGGGGAAACACCATATATTTT. Amino acids: CASPRGGGNTIYF. This rearrangement joins TRBV2 to TRBJ1-3; unclear D gene. Germline assignment: CDR1 SNHLY and CDR2 FYNNEI. V was clipped by 8 bases and J by 4 bases, with 12 bases between them. There are 13 residues in the CDR3.

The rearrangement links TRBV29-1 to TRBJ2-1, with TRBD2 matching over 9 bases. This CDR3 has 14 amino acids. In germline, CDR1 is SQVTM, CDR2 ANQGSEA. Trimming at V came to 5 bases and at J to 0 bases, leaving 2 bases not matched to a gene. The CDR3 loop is CSVRAGGSYNEQFF. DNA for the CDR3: TGCAGCGTTAGAGCGGGAGGCTCCTACAATGAGCAGTTCTTC.

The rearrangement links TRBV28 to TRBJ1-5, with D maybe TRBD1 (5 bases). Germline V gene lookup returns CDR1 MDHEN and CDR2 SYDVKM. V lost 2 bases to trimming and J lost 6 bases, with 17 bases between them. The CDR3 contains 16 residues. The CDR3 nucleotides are TGTGCCAGCAGTTTAGGCCCCGGGGCCGGGGGTCAGCCCCAGCATTTT. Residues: CASSLGPGAGGQPQHF.

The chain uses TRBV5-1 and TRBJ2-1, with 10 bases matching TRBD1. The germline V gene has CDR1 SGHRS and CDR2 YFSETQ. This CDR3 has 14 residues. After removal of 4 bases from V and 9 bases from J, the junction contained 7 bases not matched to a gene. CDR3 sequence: CASSAGTGEAEQFF. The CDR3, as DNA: TGCGCCAGCAGCGCGGGGACAGGGGAGGCTGAGCAGTTCTTC.

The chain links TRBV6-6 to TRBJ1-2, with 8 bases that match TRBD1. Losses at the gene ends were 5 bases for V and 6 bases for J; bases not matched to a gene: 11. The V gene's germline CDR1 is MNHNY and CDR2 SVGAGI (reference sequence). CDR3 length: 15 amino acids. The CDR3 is CASSNQGALGNGYTF. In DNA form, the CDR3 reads TGTGCCAGCAGTAACCAGGGGGCGCTCGGGAATGGCTACACCTTC.

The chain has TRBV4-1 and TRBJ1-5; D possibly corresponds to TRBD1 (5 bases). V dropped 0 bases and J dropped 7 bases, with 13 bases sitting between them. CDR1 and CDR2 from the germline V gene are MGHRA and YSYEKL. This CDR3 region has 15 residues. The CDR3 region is CASSQEIGAGQPQHF. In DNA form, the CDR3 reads TGCGCCAGCAGCCAAGAGATCGGAGCAGGGCAGCCCCAGCATTTT.

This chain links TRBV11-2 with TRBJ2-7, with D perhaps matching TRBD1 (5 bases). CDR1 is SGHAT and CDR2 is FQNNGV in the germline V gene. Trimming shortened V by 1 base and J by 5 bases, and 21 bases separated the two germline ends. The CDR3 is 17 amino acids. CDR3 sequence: CASSLGWVLGVDDEQYF. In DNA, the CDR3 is TGTGCCAGCAGCTTAGGTTGGGTGTTAGGGGTCGACGACGAGCAGTACTTC.

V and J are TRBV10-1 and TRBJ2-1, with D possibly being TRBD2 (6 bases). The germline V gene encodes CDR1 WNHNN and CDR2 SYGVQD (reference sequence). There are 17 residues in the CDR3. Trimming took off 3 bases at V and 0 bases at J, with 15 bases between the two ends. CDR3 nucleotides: TGCGCCAGCAGTGACCAGGGAGGCTTGAGCTCCTACAATGAGCAGTTCTTC. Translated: CASSDQGGLSSYNEQFF.

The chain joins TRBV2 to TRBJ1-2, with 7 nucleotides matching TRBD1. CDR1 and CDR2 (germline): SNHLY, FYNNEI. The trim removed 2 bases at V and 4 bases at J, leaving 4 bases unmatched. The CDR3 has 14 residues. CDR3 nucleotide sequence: TGTGCCAGCAGTGAAAGCAGGGGGATCTATGGCTACACCTTC. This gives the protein CASSESRGIYGYTF.

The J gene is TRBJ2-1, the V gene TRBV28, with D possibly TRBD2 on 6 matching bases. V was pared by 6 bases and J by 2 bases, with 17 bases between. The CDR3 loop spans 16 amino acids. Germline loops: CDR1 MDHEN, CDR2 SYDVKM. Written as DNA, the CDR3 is TGTGCCAGCAGCTCACCGGGACTTTTCCCCTACAATGAGCAGTTCTTC. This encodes CASSSPGLFPYNEQFF. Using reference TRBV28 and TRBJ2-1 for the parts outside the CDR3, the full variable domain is DVKVTQSSRYLVKRTGEKVFLECVQDMDHENMFWYRQDPGLGLRLIYFSYDVKMKEKGDIPEGYSVSREKKERFSLILESASTNQTSMYLCASSSPGLFPYNEQFFGPGTRLTVL.

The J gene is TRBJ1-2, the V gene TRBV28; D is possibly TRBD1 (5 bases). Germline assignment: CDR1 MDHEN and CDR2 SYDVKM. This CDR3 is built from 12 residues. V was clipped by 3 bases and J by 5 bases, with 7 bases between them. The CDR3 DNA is TGTGCCAGCAGTTTTCAGGGATATGGCTACACCTTC. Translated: CASSFQGYGYTF.

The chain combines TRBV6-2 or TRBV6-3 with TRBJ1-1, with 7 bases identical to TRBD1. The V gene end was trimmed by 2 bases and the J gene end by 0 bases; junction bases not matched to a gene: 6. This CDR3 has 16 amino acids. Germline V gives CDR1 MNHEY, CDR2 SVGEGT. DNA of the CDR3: TGTGCCAGCAGTTACCACCGGGACAGTTTGAACACTGAAGCTTTCTTT. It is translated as CASSYHRDSLNTEAFF.

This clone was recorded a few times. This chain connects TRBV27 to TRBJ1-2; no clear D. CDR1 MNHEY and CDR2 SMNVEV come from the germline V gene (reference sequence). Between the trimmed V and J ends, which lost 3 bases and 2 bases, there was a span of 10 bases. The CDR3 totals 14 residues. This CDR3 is CASSLAMENYGYTF. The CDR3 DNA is TGTGCCAGCAGTTTGGCAATGGAGAACTATGGCTACACCTTC.

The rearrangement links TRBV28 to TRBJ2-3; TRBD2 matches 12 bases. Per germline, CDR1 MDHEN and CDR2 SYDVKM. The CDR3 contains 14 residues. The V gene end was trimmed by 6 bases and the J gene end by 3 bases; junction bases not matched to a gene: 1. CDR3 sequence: CASRLAGGTDTQYF. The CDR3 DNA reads TGTGCCAGCAGGCTAGCGGGAGGGACAGATACGCAGTATTTT.

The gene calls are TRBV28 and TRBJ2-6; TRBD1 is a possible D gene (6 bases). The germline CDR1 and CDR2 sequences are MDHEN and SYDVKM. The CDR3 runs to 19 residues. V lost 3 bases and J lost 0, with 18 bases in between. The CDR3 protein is CASSFEDSSYSSGANVLTF. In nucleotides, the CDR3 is TGTGCCAGCAGTTTCGAGGACAGCAGTTATTCCTCTGGGGCCAACGTCCTGACTTTC. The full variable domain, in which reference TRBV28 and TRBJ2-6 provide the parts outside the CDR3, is DVKVTQSSRYLVKRTGEKVFLECVQDMDHENMFWYRQDPGLGLRLIYFSYDVKMKEKGDIPEGYSVSREKKERFSLILESASTNQTSMYLCASSFEDSSYSSGANVLTFGAGSRLTVL.

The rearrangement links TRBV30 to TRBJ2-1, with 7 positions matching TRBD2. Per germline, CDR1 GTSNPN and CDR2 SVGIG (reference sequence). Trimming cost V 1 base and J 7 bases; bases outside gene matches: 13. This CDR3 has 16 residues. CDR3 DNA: TGTGCCTGGAGTGAGCAGCGCGCGGGAGCGTTGAATGAGCAGTTCTTC. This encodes CAWSEQRAGALNEQFF.

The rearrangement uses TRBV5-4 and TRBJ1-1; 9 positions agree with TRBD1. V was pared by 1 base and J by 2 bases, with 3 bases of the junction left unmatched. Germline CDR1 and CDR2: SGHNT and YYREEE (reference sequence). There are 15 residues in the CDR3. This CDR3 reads CASSLLTGGNTEAFF. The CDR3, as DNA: TGTGCCAGCAGCTTGTTGACAGGGGGTAACACTGAAGCTTTCTTT. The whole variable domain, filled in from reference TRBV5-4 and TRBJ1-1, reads ETGVTQSPTHLIKTRGQQVTLRCSSQSGHNTVSWYQQALGQGPQFIFQYYREEENGRGNFPPRFSGLQFPNYSSELNVNALELDDSALYLCASSLLTGGNTEAFFGQGTRLTVV.

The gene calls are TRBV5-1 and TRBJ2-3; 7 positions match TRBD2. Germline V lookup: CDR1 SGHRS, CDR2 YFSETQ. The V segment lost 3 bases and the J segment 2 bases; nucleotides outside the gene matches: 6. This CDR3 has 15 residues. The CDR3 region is CASSSGAGPTDTQYF. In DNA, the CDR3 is TGCGCCAGCAGCTCGGGAGCGGGACCCACAGATACGCAGTATTTT.

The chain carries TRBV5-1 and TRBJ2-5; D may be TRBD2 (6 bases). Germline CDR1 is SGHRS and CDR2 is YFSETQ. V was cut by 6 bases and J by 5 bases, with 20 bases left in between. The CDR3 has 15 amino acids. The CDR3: CASNGLRAYGETQYF. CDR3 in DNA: TGCGCCAGCAACGGACTACGGGCCTACGGGGAGACCCAGTACTTC.